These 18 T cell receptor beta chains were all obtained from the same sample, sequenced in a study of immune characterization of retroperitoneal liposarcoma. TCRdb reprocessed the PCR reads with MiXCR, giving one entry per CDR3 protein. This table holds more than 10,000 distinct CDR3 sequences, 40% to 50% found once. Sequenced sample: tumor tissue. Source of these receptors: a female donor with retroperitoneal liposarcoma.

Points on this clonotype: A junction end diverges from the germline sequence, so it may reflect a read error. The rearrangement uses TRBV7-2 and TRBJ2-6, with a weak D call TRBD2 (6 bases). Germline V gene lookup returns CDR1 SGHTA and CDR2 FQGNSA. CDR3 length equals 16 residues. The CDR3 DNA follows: TGTGCCCGCAGCCCATGGCGGGGTCCTGGGGCCAACCTCCTGACTTTC. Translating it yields CARSPWRGPGANLLTF.

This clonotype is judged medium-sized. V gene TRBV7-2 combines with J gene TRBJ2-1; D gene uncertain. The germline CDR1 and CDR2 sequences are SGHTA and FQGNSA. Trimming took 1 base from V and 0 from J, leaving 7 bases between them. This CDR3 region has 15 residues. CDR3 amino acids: CASSLEYTSYNEQFF. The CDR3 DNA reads TGTGCCAGCAGCTTAGAATATACCTCCTACAATGAGCAGTTCTTC.

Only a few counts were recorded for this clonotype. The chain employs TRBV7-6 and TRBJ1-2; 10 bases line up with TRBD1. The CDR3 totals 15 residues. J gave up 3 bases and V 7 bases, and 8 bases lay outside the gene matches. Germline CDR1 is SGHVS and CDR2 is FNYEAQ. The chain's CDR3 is CASKLGTGEDYGYTF. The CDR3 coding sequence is TGTGCCAGCAAACTCGGGACAGGGGAAGACTATGGCTACACCTTC.

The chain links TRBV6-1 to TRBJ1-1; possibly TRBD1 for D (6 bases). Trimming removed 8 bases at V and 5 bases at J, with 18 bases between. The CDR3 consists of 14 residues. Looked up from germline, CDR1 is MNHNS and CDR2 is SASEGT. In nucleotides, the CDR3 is TGTGCCAGCGGCCGGGACAAGGGAGGGACTGAAGCTTTCTTT. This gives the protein CASGRDKGGTEAFF.

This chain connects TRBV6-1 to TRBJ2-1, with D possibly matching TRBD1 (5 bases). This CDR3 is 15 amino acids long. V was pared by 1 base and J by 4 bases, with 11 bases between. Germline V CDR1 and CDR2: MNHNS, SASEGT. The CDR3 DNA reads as TGTGCCAGCAGTGAAGGTTGGGGCAGTTACAATGAGCAGTTCTTC. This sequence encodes CASSEGWGSYNEQFF.

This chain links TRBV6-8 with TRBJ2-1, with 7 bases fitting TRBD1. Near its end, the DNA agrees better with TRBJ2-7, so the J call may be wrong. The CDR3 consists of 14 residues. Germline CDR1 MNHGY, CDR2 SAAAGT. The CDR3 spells CATKPGQTNYEQYF. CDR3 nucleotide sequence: TGTGCCACAAAACCGGGACAGACAAACTACGAGCAGTACTTC.

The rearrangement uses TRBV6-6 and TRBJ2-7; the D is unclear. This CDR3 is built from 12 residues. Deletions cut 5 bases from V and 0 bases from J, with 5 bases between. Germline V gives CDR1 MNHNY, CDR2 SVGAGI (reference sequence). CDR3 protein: CASSDYSYEQYF. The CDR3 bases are TGTGCCAGCAGTGATTACTCCTACGAGCAGTACTTC.

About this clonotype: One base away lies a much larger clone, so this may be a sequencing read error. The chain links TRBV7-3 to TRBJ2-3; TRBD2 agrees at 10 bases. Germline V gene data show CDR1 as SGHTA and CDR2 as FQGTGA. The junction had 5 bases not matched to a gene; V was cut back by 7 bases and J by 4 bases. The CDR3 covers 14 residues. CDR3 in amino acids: CASNFGLAADTQYF. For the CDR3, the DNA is TGTGCCAGCAACTTTGGACTAGCGGCAGATACGCAGTATTTT.

DNA for the CDR3: TGTGCCAGCAGCCAACTAGCGGGAGTTTTAGATACGCAGTATTTT. As protein: CASSQLAGVLDTQYF. This chain links TRBV7-2 with TRBJ2-3, with 11 bases that match TRBD2. Losses at the gene ends were 5 bases for V and 5 bases for J; bases not matched to a gene: 6. The CDR3 loop spans 15 amino acids. The germline V gene has CDR1 SGHTA and CDR2 FQGNSA.

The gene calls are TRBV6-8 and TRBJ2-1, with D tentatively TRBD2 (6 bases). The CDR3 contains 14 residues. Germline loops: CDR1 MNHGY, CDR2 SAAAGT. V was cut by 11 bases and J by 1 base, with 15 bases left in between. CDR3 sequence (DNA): TGTGCCTCCCGGAGGGCCCGGTCCTACAATGAGCAGTTCTTC. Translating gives CASRRARSYNEQFF.

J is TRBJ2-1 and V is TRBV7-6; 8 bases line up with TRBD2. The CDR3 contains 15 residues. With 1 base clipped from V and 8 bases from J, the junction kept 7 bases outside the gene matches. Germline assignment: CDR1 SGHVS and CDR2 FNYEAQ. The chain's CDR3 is CASSLVETSVHEQFF. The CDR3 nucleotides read TGTGCCAGCAGCTTAGTAGAGACTAGCGTCCATGAGCAGTTCTTC.

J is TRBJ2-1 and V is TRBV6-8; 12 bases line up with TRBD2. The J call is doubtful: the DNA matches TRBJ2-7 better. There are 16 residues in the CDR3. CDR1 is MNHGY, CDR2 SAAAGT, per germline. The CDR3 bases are TGTGCCAGCAGGCGCGGACTAGCGGGAAGCTCCTACGAGCAGTACTTC. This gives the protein CASRRGLAGSSYEQYF.

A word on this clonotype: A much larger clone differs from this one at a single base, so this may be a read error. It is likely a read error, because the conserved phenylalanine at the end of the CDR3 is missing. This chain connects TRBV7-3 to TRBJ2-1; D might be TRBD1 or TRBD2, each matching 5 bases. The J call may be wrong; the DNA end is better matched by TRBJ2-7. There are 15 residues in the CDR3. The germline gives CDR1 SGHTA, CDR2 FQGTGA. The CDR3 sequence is CASSDTGTLYNEQYL. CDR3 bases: TGTGCCAGCAGCGATACCGGGACCCTATACAATGAGCAGTACTTA.

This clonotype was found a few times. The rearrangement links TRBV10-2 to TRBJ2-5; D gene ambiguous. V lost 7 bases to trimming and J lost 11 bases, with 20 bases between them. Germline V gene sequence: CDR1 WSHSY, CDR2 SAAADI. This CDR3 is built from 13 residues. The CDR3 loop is CASMAGSYNEQYF. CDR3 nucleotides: TGCGCCAGCATGGCTGGCTCCTACAATGAGCAGTACTTC.

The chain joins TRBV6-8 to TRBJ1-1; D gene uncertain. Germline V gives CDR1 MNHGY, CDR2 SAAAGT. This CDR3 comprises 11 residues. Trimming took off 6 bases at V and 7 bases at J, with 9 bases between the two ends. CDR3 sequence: CASSHYLEAFF. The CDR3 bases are TGTGCCAGCAGCCACTACCTTGAAGCTTTCTTT.

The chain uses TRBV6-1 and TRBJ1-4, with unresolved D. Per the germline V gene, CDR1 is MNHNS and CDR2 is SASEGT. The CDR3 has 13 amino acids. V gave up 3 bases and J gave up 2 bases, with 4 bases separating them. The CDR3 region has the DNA TGTGCCAGCAGTGACAGTACTAATGAAAAACTGTTTTTT. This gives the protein CASSDSTNEKLFF.

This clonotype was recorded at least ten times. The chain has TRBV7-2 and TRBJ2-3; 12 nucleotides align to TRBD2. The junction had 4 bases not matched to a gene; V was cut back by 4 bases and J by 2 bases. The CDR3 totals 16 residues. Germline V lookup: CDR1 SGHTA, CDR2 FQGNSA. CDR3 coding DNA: TGTGCCAGCAGCTCAGGACTAGCGGGAACCACAGATACGCAGTATTTT. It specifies CASSSGLAGTTDTQYF.

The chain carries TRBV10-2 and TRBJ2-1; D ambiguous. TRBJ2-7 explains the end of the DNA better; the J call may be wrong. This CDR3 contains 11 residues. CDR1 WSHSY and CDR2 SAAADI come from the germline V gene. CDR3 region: CASSTLSEQYF. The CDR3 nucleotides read TGCGCCAGCAGTACTCTAAGCGAGCAGTACTTC.